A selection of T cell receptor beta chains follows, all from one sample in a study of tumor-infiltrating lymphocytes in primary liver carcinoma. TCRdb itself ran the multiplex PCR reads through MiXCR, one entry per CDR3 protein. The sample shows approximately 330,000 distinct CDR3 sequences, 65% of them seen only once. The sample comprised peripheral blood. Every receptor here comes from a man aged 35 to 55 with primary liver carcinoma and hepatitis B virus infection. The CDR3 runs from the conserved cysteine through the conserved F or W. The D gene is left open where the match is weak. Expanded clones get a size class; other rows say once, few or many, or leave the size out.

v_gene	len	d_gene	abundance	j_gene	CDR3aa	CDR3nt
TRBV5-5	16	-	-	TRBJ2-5	CASSSYPGTHQETQYF	TGTGCCAGCAGCTCGTACCCGGGGACTCACCAAGAGACCCAGTACTTC
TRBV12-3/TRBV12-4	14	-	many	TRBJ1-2	CASSVYLGDYGYTF	TGTGCCAGCAGTGTTTACCTAGGGGACTATGGCTACACCTTC
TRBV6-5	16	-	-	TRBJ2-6	CASGYSGGSGANVLTF	TGTGCCAGCGGTTACTCTGGGGGCTCTGGGGCCAACGTCCTGACTTTC
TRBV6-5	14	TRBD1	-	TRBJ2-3	CASNRGQGTDTQYF	TGTGCCAGCAATCGGGGACAGGGCACAGATACGCAGTATTTT
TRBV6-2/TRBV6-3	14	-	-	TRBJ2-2	CASRAVGNTGELFF	TGTGCCAGTCGGGCAGTGGGGAACACCGGGGAGCTGTTTTTT
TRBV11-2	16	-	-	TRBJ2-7	CAGSSNLGGGVDKQYF	TGTGCCGGCAGCAGCAATCTAGGGGGAGGCGTTGATAAGCAGTACTTC
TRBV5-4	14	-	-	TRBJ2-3	CASSSKQGGDTQYF	TGTGCCAGCAGCTCGAAGCAGGGGGGTGATACGCAGTATTTT
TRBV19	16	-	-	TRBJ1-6	CASSTRVQGRDSPLHF	TGTGCCAGTAGTACCCGAGTACAGGGACGGGATTCACCCCTCCACTTT
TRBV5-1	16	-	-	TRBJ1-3	CASSLFSSGVGNTIYF	TGCGCCAGCAGCTTGTTTTCGTCAGGGGTCGGAAACACCATATATTTT
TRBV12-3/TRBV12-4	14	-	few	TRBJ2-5	CASSFLLALETQYF	TGTGCCAGCAGTTTCCTCCTAGCGCTAGAGACCCAGTACTTC
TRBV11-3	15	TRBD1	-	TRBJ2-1	CASSLRGQSYNEQFF	TGTGCCAGCAGCTTAAGGGGACAGTCCTACAATGAACAGTTCTTC
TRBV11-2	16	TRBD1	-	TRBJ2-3	CASSLKQWVRTGTQYF	TGTGCCAGCAGCTTAAAACAGTGGGTTAGGACAGGTACGCAGTATTTT
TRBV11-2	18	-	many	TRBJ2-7	CASSLGPGRDVWGYEQYF	TGTGCCAGCAGCTTAGGCCCCGGGCGGGACGTCTGGGGCTACGAGCAGTACTTC
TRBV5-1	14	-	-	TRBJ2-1	CASSLVWGTDEQFF	TGCGCCAGCAGCTTGGTGTGGGGTACGGATGAGCAGTTCTTC
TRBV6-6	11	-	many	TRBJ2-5	CASSYRETQYF	TGTGCCAGCAGTTACCGGGAGACCCAGTACTTC
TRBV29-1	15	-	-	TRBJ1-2	CSVTLTGRKNYGCTF	TGCAGCGTTACGTTAACGGGACGGAAAAACTATGGCTGCACCTTC
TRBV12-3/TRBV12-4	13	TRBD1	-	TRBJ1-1	CASSEGTGDETFF	TGCGCCAGCAGTGAAGGGACAGGGGATGAAACTTTCTTT
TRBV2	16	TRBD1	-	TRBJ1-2	CASSEAPVEGAGGYTF	TGTGCCAGCAGTGAAGCGCCCGTCGAGGGGGCAGGTGGCTACACCTTC
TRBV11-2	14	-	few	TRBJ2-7	CASSLGTPYLAQYF	TGTGCCAGCAGCTTAGGGACCCCATACCTCGCACAGTACTTC
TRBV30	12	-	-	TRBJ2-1	CAWRLGANEQFF	TGTGCCTGGAGATTAGGGGCTAATGAGCAGTTCTTC
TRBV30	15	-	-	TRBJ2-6	CAWSVGGSGANVLTF	TGTGCCTGGAGTGTAGGAGGTTCTGGGGCCAACGTCCTGACTTTC
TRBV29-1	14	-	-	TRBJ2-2	CSVRDAGQGGELFF	TGCAGCGTTAGAGACGCAGGTCAAGGCGGGGAGCTGTTTTTT
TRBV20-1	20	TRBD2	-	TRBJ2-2	CSAKLPRGLAGVVDTGELFF	TGCAGTGCTAAACTCCCCCGGGGACTAGCGGGAGTGGTGGACACCGGGGAGCTGTTTTTT
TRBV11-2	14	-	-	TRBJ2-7	CASSLVWTRDGQYF	TGTGCCAGCAGCTTGGTGTGGACGAGAGACGGGCAGTACTTC
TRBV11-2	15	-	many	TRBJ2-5	CASSLSSPYQETQYF	TGTGCCAGCAGCTTAAGCTCCCCGTACCAAGAGACCCAGTACTTC
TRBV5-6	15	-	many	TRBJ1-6	CASSLVPDSNSPLHF	TGTGCCAGCAGCTTGGTTCCGGACAGCAATTCACCCCTCCACTTT
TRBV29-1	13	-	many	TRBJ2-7	CSVAGGGNYEQYF	TGCAGCGTCGCCGGCGGGGGCAACTACGAGCAGTACTTC
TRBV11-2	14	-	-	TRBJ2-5	CASNLDSVGETQYF	TGTGCCAGCAACTTAGATTCGGTGGGAGAGACTCAGTACTTC
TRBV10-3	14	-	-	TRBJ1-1	CAISAGQEDTEAFF	TGTGCCATCAGTGCGGGGCAGGAGGACACTGAAGCTTTCTTT
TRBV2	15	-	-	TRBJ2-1	CASSDRSPWRSEQFF	TGTGCCAGCAGTGACCGGTCGCCCTGGCGCAGCGAGCAGTTCTTC
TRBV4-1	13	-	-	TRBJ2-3	CASSLRTGYRQYF	TGTGCCAGCAGCCTTCGAACGGGGTATAGGCAGTATTTT
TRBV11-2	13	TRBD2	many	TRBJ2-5	CASSLGGEETQYF	TGTGCCAGCAGCTTGGGGGGGGAAGAGACCCAGTACTTC
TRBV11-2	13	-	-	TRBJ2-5	CASSYNTQGTQYF	TGTGCTAGCAGCTACAATACACAAGGGACTCAGTACTTC
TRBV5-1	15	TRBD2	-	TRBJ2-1	CASSITSGRNNEQFF	TGCGCCAGCAGCATAACTAGCGGGAGGAACAATGAGCAGTTCTTC
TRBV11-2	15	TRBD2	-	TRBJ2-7	CACSSPSGRALEQYF	TGTGCATGCAGCTCCCCTAGCGGGAGGGCCCTAGAGCAGTACTTC
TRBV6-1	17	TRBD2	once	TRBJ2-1	CANSEGLAGISYNEQFF	TGTGCCAACAGCGAGGGACTAGCGGGGATTAGCTACAATGAGCAGTTCTTC
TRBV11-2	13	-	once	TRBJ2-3	CTSSLAGADTQYF	TGTACCAGCAGCTTAGCAGGGGCAGATACACAGTATTTT
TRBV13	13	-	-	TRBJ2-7	CVSSLAATYEQYF	TGTGTCAGCAGCTTAGCGGCTACCTACGAGCAGTACTTC
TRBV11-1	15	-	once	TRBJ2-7	CAISQGRILSYEQYF	TGTGCCATCAGCCAAGGCCGGATACTATCCTACGAGCAGTACTTC
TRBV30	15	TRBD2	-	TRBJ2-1	CAWSVVGLGDNEQFF	TGTGCCTGGAGTGTGGTAGGACTAGGTGACAATGAGCAGTTCTTC
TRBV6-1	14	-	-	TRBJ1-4	CASRTGSRSEKLFF	TGTGCCAGCAGAACAGGGTCCCGTAGTGAAAAACTGTTTTTT
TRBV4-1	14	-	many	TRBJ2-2	CASSQARVGGELFF	TGCGCCAGCAGCCAAGCAAGGGTAGGCGGGGAGCTGTTTTTT
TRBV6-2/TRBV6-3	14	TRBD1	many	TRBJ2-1	CASRGQRDRVKQFF	TGTGCCAGCAGGGGCCAGAGGGACAGGGTGAAGCAGTTCTTC
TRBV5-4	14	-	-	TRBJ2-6	CVSSALSGVNVLTF	TGTGTCAGCAGCGCACTCTCTGGGGTCAACGTCCTGACTTTC
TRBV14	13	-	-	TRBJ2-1	CTSSHGGSGFQFF	TGTACCAGCAGCCATGGTGGAAGCGGATTTCAGTTCTTC
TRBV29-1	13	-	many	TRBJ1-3	CSVRGTGGNTIYF	TGCAGCGTCCGAGGGACGGGTGGAAACACCATATATTTT
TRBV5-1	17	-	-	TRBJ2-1	CASSLAGRGSSYNEQFF	TGCGCCAGCAGCTTGGCGGGGCGGGGAAGCTCCTACAATGAGCAGTTCTTC
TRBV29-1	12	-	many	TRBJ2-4	CSVRPPSNIQYF	TGCAGCGTCCGACCACCCAGTAACATTCAGTACTTC
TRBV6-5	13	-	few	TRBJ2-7	CASSSGHYYEQYF	TGTGCCAGCAGTTCGGGACACTACTACGAGCAGTACTTC
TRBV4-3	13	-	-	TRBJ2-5	CASSLAYEETQYF	TGCGCCAGCAGCCTAGCGTATGAAGAGACCCAGTACTTC
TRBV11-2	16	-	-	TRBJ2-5	CASGLEGGGLRETQYF	TGCGCCAGCGGGTTGGAAGGAGGCGGACTCCGGGAGACCCAGTACTTC
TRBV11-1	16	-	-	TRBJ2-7	CTGSPFGSARFYEQYF	TGTACCGGCAGCCCCTTTGGGTCAGCAAGGTTCTACGAGCAGTACTTC
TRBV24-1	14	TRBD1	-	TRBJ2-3	CATSDRQGTDTQYF	TGTGCCACCAGTGATAGACAGGGGACAGATACGCAGTATTTT
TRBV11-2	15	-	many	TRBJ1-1	CASKLTAGYGTEAFF	TGTGCCAGCAAGCTCACGGCAGGTTATGGCACTGAAGCTTTCTTT